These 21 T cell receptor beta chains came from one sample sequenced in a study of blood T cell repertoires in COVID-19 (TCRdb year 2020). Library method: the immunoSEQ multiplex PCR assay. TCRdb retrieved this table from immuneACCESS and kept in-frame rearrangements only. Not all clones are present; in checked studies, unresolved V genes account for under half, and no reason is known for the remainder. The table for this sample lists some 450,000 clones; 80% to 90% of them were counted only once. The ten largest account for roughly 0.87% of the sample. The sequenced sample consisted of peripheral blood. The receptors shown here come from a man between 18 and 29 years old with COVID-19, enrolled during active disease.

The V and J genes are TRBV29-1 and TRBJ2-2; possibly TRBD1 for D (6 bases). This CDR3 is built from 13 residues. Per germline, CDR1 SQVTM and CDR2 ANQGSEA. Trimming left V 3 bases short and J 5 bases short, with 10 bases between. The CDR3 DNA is TGCAGCGTTGACCGCAGGGGAACCGGGGAGCTGTTTTTT. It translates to CSVDRRGTGELFF.

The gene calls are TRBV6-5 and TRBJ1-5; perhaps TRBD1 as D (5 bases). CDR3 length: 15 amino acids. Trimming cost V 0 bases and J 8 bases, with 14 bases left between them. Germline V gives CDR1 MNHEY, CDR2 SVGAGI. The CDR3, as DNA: TGTGCCAGCAGTTACTCTGGCAGGGATGAGGAGCCCCAGCATTTT. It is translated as CASSYSGRDEEPQHF.

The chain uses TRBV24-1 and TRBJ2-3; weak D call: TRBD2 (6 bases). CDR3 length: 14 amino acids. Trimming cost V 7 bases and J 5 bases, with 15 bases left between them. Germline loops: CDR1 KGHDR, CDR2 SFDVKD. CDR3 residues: CATSVGGGIDTQYF. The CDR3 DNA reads TGTGCCACCAGCGTGGGAGGAGGGATAGATACGCAGTATTTT.

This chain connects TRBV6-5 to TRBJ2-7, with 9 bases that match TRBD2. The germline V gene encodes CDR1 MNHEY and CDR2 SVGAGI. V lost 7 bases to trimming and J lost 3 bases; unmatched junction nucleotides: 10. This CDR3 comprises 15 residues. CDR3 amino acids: CASTLSPSGNYEQYF. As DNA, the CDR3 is TGTGCCAGCACTCTAAGCCCTAGCGGGAACTACGAGCAGTACTTC.

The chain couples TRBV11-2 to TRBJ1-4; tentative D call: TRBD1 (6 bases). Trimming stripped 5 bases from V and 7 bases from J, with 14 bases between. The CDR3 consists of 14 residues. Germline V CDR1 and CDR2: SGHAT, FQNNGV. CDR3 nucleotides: TGTGCCAGCAGCCGGACAGTAGGAGTTGAAAAACTGTTTTTT. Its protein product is CASSRTVGVEKLFF.

The CDR3 reads CASSVNPEGAKAGELFF. The CDR3 coding sequence is TGTGCCAGCAGCGTAAACCCTGAGGGGGCCAAGGCCGGGGAGCTGTTTTTT. V usage is TRBV9 and J usage is TRBJ2-2; 7 nucleotides line up with TRBD1. The CDR3 has 17 amino acids. With V trimmed by 1 base and J by 6 bases, 12 bases remained unmatched. The V gene's germline CDR1 is SGDLS and CDR2 YYNGEE.

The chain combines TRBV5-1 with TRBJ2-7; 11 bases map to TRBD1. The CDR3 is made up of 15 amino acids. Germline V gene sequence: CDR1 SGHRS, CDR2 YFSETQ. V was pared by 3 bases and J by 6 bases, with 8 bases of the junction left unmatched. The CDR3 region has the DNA TGCGCCAGCAGCTACTATGGACAGGGGGCGGCCGAGCAGTACTTC. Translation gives CASSYYGQGAAEQYF.

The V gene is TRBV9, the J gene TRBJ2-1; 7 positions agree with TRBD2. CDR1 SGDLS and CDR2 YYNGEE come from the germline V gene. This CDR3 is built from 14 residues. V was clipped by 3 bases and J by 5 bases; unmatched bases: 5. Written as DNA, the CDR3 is TGTGCCAGCAGCGGTCGGGAGGCCAACAATGAGCAGTTCTTC. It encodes CASSGREANNEQFF.

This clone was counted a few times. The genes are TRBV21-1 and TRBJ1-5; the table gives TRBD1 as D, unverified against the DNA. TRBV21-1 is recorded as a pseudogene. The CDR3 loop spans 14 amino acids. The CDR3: CASSAVAGEQPQHF. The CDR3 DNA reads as TGTGCCAGCAGTGCCGTGGCAGGGGAACAGCCCCAGCATTTT.

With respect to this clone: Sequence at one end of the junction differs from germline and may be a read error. The CDR3 here is CASSAQTGVIQAQHF. CDR3 sequence (DNA): TGTGCCAGCAGCGCACAAACAGGGGTTATTCAGGCCCAGCATTTT. This chain links TRBV7-2 with TRBJ1-5, with 7 bases identical to TRBD1. The CDR3 covers 15 residues. CDR1 SGHTA and CDR2 FQGNSA come from the germline V gene.

The CDR3 region is CASSEPGLLETQYF. In DNA, the CDR3 is TGTGCCAGCAGTGAGCCAGGACTTTTAGAGACCCAGTACTTC. The chain has TRBV6-1 and TRBJ2-5; the D gene is possibly TRBD2 (5 bases). Germline CDR1 and CDR2: MNHNS and SASEGT. The CDR3 has 14 residues. V was clipped by 3 bases and J by 4 bases, with 12 bases between them.

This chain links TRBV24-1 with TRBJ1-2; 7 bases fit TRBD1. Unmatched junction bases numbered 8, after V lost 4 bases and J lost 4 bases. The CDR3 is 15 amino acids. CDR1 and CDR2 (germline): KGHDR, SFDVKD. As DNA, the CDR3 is TGTGCCACCAGTGACTCGACAGGGAACCTCTATGGCTACACCTTC. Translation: CATSDSTGNLYGYTF.

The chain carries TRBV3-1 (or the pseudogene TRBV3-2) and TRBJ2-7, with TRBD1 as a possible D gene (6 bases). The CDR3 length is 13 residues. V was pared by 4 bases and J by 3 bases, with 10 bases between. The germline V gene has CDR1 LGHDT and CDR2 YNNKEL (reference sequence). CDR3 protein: CASSPWDNYEQYF. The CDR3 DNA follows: TGTGCCAGCAGCCCTTGGGACAACTACGAGCAGTACTTC.

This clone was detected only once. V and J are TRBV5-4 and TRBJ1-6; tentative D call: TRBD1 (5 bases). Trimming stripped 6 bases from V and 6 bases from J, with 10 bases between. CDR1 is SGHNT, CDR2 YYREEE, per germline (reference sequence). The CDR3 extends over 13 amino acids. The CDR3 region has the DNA TGTGCCAGCACCCTGGGGGGTAATTCACCCCTCCACTTT. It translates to CASTLGGNSPLHF.

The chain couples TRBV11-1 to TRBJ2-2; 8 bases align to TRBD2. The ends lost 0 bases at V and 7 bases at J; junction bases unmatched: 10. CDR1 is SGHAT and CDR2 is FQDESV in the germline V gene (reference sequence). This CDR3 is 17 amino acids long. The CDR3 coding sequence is TGTGCCAGCAGCTTAGCGCGTGGCGGGGGGATCGGCGGGGAGCTGTTTTTT. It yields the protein CASSLARGGGIGGELFF.

DNA for the CDR3: TGTGCCAGCAGGAGGGCTAGCACAGATACGCAGTATTTT. It codes for CASRRASTDTQYF. The genes are TRBV6-5 and TRBJ2-3, with D possibly matching TRBD2 (5 bases). CDR1 and CDR2 (germline): MNHEY, SVGAGI. The V gene lost 6 bases and the J gene lost 0 bases, with 7 bases spanning the gap. The length of the CDR3 is 13 residues.

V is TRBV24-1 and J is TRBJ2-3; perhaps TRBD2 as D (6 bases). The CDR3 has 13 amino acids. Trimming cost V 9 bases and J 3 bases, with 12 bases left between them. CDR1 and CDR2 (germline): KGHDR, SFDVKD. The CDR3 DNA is TGTGCCACCGCGGAGGGAGGAACAGATACGCAGTATTTT. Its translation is CATAEGGTDTQYF.

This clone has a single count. CDR3 amino acids: CASKETGAGGYTF. The CDR3 DNA sequence: TGTGCCAGTAAGGAGACAGGGGCTGGTGGCTACACCTTC. This chain uses TRBV2 with TRBJ1-2; 8 bases match TRBD1. CDR3 size: 13 residues. The junction had 10 bases not matched to a gene; V was cut back by 9 bases and J by 7 bases. In germline, CDR1 is SNHLY, CDR2 FYNNEI.

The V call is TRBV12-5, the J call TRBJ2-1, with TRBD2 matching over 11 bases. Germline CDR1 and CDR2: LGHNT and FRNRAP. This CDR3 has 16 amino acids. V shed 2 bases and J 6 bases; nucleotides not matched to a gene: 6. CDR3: CASGLTLAGETNEQFF. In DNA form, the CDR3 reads TGTGCTAGTGGTTTGACACTAGCGGGGGAAACCAATGAGCAGTTCTTC.

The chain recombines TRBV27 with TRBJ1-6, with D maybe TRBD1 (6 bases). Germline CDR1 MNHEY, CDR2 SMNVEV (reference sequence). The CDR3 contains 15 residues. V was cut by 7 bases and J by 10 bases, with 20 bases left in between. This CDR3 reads CASTSRGSWRSPLHF. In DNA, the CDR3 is TGTGCCAGCACTTCCAGGGGATCATGGAGGTCACCCCTCCACTTT.

The CDR3 coding sequence is TGCGCCAGCAGCTTGGCCGGGGGTGGGGACGAGCAGTACTTC. This encodes CASSLAGGGDEQYF. J is TRBJ2-7 and V is TRBV5-1; tentatively, D is TRBD2 (6 bases). This CDR3 is 14 amino acids long. Germline V gene data show CDR1 as SGHRS and CDR2 as YFSETQ. V was trimmed by 0 bases and J by 5 bases, leaving 12 bases between them.